Sequencing of this T cell receptor beta chain was carried out in a study of shared clonotypes between healthy human individuals. TCRdb's copy holds only in-frame clones and misses some; the assay was immunoSEQ multiplex PCR. Of a few hundred thousand clones in the sample, 97% were seen once. CDR3 length equals 10 residues. Per germline, CDR1 SNHLY and CDR2 FYNNEI. The ends were cut back, 9 bases at V and 9 bases at J, with 9 bases in the middle. This chain connects TRBV2 to TRBJ2-4; D is uncertain. This clonotype was obtained from a woman aged 25 to 39 in good health. The material sequenced was naive CD4+ T cells sorted from blood. Subset reported: CD45RA+ positively selected. CDR3 amino acids: CASRMGIQYF. The DNA of the CDR3 is TGTGCCAGTAGAATGGGCATTCAGTACTTC.